A single sample is the source of the 6 T cell receptor beta chains below, sequenced in a study of blood T cell repertoires in COVID-19. Clones were sequenced by immunoSEQ multiplex PCR, and TCRdb holds only the in-frame ones, with some missing. This repertoire shows more than 100,000 clones, around three quarters found once; its top ten account for around 16%. Sequencing used peripheral blood. These receptors all stem from a man aged 55-75 years with active or convalescent COVID-19.

The chain links TRBV7-3 to TRBJ2-1; 9 bases fit TRBD2. This CDR3 comprises 15 residues. V gave up 7 bases and J gave up 7 bases; unmatched junction bases: 11. Germline V gene data show CDR1 as SGHTA and CDR2 as FQGTGA. This chain's CDR3 is CASTWGAGGPNEQFF. Written as DNA, the CDR3 is TGTGCCAGCACCTGGGGGGCGGGAGGGCCGAATGAGCAGTTCTTC.

The chain recombines TRBV29-1 with TRBJ2-5, with 11 bases aligning to TRBD2. Germline V CDR1 and CDR2: SQVTM, ANQGSEA. The CDR3 runs to 13 residues. The ends lost 7 bases at V and 7 bases at J; junction bases unmatched: 8. CDR3 nucleotide sequence: TGCAGCGAGACCCTAGCGGGAGGTACGACCCAGTACTTC. Translated, it gives CSETLAGGTTQYF.

This clone was counted between two and nine times. The rearrangement links TRBV7-2 to TRBJ2-1; 11 nucleotides match TRBD2. Per germline, CDR1 SGHTA and CDR2 FQGNSA. This CDR3 is built from 17 residues. V lost 2 bases, J lost 2 bases, and 5 bases stayed unmatched. As DNA, the CDR3 is TGTGCCAGCAGCTTACAGACTAGCGGGACAACCTACAATGAGCAGTTCTTC. Translating it yields CASSLQTSGTTYNEQFF.

This sequence joins TRBV19 and TRBJ1-4; possibly TRBD1 for D (5 bases). The CDR3 length is 13 residues. Deletions cut 8 bases from V and 7 bases from J, with 14 bases between. Germline CDR1 LNHDA, CDR2 SQIVND (reference sequence). The CDR3 spells CASSKAGFEKLFF. The DNA of the CDR3 is TGTGCCAGTTCAAAGGCAGGGTTTGAAAAACTGTTTTTT.

The chain uses TRBV9 and TRBJ2-1; D possibly corresponds to TRBD2 (5 bases). Trimming shortened V by 0 bases and J by 2 bases, and 9 bases separated the two germline ends. Germline-derived CDR1 and CDR2 are SGDLS and YYNGEE. This CDR3 has 15 residues. The CDR3 loop reads CASSVEGGTYNEQFF. The CDR3 region has the DNA TGTGCCAGCAGCGTAGAAGGAGGTACCTACAATGAGCAGTTCTTC. Using reference TRBV9 and TRBJ2-1 for the parts outside the CDR3, the full variable domain is DSGVTQTPKHLITATGQRVTLRCSPRSGDLSVYWYQQSLDQGLQFLIQYYNGEERAKGNILERFSAQQFPDLHSELNLSSLELGDSALYFCASSVEGGTYNEQFFGPGTRLTVL.

This clone was found once. This rearrangement joins TRBV3-1 (or the pseudogene TRBV3-2) to TRBJ1-1; tentative D call: TRBD1 (5 bases). CDR3 size: 15 residues. V was trimmed by 5 bases and J by 0 bases, leaving 13 bases between them. Per the germline V gene, CDR1 is LGHDT and CDR2 is YNNKEL (reference sequence). Here the CDR3 reads CASSIGGGLNTEAFF. The CDR3 nucleotides read TGTGCCAGCAGCATCGGGGGAGGGTTGAACACTGAAGCTTTCTTT.